The clone carrying this TCR beta chain was recorded a few times. Cohort allocation depended upon clinical history that participants reported. No more than 2 weeks before study entry, exposed participants had met a case of COVID-19. CDR3 length equals 13 residues. Trimming removed 6 bases from V and 2 bases from J, with 11 bases in between. The authors' processing: Reference gene primer amplification gave nucleated cell count estimates. Repertoires were generated with immunoSEQ multiplex PCR, while TCRdb's copy carries only in-frame clones and drops some. That table gives V, J and clone size, and the DNA gave D and trimming. The sample includes 350,000 or so clones, about nine tenths seen only once; the top ten take approximately 0.93%. This entry is derived from a study of blood T cell repertoires in COVID-19. Study-wide context: T cells, B-cell-depleted T cells, or PBMCs provided the cDNA or gDNA that served as material.

The material sequenced was PBMCs or T cells enriched from blood (not recorded which). This sequence joins TRBV12-3 or TRBV12-4 and TRBJ2-7, with a possible D match to TRBD1 (6 bases). The sequence was obtained from a young woman who had been exposed to COVID-19. CDR3 coding DNA: TGTGCCAGCAGGCCGACAGGAACCTACGAGCAGTACTTC. Residues: CASRPTGTYEQYF.